The clone carrying this T cell receptor beta chain was found many times. Its target is unknown. With 7 bases removed from V and 4 bases from J, the gap between germline ends came to 15 bases. The CDR3 runs to 14 residues. The record originates from a study of T cells in Graves' hyperthyroidism and ophthalmopathy. Points from the study as a whole: Most thyroid clonotypes expanded above 0.001 were also detected in blood.

TCR beta CDR3 regions were amplified from RNA transcripts. First-round RT-PCR with HTBI primers amplified the TCR CDR3 region. TCRdb independently ran MiXCR on the multiplex PCR reads; one entry per CDR3 protein. The data contain some 380,000 distinct CDR3 sequences, approximately 15% of them seen just once; the ten biggest clones take up less than 25%. The chain employs TRBV12-3 or TRBV12-4 and TRBJ2-3; D remains unclear. The TCR sequence derives from a man under 40 with Graves' hyperthyroidism that later progressed to Graves' ophthalmopathy. The sample comprised blood. Written as DNA, the CDR3 is TGTGCCAGCAAACCTCCCGCCCCAGCAGATACGCAGTATTTT. As protein: CASKPPAPADTQYF.